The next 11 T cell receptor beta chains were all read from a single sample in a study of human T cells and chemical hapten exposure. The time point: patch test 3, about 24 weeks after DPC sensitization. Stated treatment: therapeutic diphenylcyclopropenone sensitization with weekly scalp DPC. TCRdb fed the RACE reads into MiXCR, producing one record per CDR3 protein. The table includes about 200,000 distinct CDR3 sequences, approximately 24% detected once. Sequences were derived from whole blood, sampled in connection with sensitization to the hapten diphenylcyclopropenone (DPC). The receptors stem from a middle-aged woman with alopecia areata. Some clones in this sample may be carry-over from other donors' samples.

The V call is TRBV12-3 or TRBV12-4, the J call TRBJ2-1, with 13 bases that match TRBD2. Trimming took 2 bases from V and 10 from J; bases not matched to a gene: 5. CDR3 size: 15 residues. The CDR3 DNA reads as TGTGCCAGCAGTTTAAGGACTAGCGGGAGAAGCGAGCAGTTCTTC. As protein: CASSLRTSGRSEQFF.

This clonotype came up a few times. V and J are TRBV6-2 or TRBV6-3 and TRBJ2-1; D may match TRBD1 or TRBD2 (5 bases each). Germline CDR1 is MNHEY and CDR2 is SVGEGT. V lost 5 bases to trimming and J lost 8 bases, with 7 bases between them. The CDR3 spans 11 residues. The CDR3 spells CASSGGYEQFF. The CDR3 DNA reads TGTGCCAGCAGTGGGGGTTATGAGCAGTTCTTC.

For the CDR3, the DNA is TGCAGCGTTATAGCCCCCCTCGTGGAGACCCAGTACTTC. Its protein is CSVIAPLVETQYF. The chain uses TRBV29-1 and TRBJ2-5; D unclear. V shed 5 bases and J shed 5 bases, with 15 bases lying between them. From germline, CDR1 is SQVTM and CDR2 ANQGSEA. The CDR3 spans 13 residues.

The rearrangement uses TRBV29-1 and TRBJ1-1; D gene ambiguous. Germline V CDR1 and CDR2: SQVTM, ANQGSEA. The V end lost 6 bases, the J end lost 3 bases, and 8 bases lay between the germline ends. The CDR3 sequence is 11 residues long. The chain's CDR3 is CSVQPDTEAFF. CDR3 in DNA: TGCAGCGTCCAGCCGGACACTGAAGCTTTCTTT.

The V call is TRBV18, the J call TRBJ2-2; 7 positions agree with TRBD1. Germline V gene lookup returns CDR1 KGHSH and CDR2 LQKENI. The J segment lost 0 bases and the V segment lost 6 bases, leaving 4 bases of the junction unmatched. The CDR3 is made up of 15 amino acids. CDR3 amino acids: CASSIGTANTGELFF. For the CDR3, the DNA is TGTGCCAGCTCGATCGGGACAGCGAACACCGGGGAGCTGTTTTTT. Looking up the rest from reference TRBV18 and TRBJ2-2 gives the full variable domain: NAGVMQNPRHLVRRRGQEARLRCSPMKGHSHVYWYRQLPEEGLKFMVYLQKENIIDESGMPKERFSAEFPKEGPSILRIQQVVRGDSAAYFCASSIGTANTGELFFGEGSRLTVL.

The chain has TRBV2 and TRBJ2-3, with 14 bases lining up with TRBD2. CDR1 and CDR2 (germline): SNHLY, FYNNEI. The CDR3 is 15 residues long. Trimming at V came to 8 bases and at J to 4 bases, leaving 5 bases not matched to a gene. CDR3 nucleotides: TGTGCCAGCGGGGGACTAGCGGGAGTGTCAGATACGCAGTATTTT. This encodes CASGGLAGVSDTQYF.

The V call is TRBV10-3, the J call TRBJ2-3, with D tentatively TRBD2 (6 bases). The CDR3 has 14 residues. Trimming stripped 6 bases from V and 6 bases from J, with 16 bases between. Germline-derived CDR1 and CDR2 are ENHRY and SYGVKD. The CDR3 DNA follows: TGTGCCATCAGAACCGGGACTGGAGAGGATACGCAGTATTTT. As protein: CAIRTGTGEDTQYF.

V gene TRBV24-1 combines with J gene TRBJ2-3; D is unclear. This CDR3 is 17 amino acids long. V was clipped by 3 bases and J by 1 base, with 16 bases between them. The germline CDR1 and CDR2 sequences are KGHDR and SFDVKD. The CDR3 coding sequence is TGTGCCACCAGTGATCCTCTGCGCGGTCTACGCACAGATACGCAGTATTTT. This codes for CATSDPLRGLRTDTQYF.

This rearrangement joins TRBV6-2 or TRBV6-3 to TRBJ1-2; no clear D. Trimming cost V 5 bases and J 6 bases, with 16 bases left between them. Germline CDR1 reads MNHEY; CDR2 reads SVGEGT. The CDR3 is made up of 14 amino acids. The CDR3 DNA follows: TGTGCCAGCAGTCTTCTCCCAAGCGTCGATGGCTACACCTTC. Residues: CASSLLPSVDGYTF.

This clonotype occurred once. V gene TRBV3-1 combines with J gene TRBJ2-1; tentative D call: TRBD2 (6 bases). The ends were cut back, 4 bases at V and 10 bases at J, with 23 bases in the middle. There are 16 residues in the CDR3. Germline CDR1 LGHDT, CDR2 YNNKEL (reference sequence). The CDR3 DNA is TGTGCCAGCAGCCCCATACGGGGGAGAAGGGTCAACGAGCAGTTCTTC. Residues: CASSPIRGRRVNEQFF.

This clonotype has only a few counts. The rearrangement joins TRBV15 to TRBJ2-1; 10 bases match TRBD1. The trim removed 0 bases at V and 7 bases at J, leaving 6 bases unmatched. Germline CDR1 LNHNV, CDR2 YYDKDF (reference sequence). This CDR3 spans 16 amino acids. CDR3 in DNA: TGTGCCACCAGCAGAGATAAGGGACAGGGGTTTAATGAGCAGTTCTTC. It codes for CATSRDKGQGFNEQFF.